Listed here are 15 T cell receptor beta chains from one sample, sequenced in a study of CD8 T cells in Susac syndrome. After extraction with the RNeasy kit, roughly 0.45 to 1 ug of the RNA was reverse transcribed using random hexamers. TCRdb fed the immunoSEQ multiplex PCR reads into MiXCR, producing one record per CDR3 protein. This sample has about 150,000 distinct CDR3 sequences, with around 96% found just once. The sequencing input was CD4+ T cells from PBMCs. The receptors were gathered from a human donor with Susac syndrome.

V gene TRBV27 combines with J gene TRBJ1-5, with D possibly matching TRBD1 (5 bases). The germline V gene encodes CDR1 MNHEY and CDR2 SMNVEV (reference sequence). This CDR3 contains 12 residues. Trimming pared 3 bases from V and 9 bases from J, leaving 9 bases between. The CDR3 loop is CASSFRDGPQHF. DNA of the CDR3: TGTGCCAGCAGTTTCAGGGACGGGCCCCAGCATTTT.

V gene TRBV9 combines with J gene TRBJ2-5; D is uncertain. V was clipped by 4 bases and J by 5 bases, with 12 bases between them. Germline-derived CDR1 and CDR2 are SGDLS and YYNGEE. This CDR3 spans 13 amino acids. CDR3 region: CASSLLDGETQYF. The CDR3 bases are TGTGCCAGCAGCCTCCTTGACGGGGAGACCCAGTACTTC.

The V gene is TRBV20-1, the J gene TRBJ1-5; 12 bases match TRBD1. This CDR3 is built from 14 residues. V was clipped by 6 bases and J by 3 bases; unmatched bases: 3. CDR1 and CDR2 (germline): DFQATT, SNEGSKA (reference sequence). CDR3 nucleotide sequence: TGCAGTGCCGGGGACAGGGGGCTCAATCAGCCCCAGCATTTT. Its protein is CSAGDRGLNQPQHF.

V usage is TRBV5-8 and J usage is TRBJ2-2; 9 nucleotides agree with TRBD1. Germline trimming cut 4 bases from V and 5 bases from J; bases unmatched to any gene: 6. This CDR3 is built from 15 residues. Germline loops: CDR1 SGHTS, CDR2 YDEGEE. CDR3 coding DNA: TGTGCCAGCAGCCTGGGGACAGGGAGGACCGGGGAGCTGTTTTTT. It codes for CASSLGTGRTGELFF.

The chain recombines TRBV29-1 with TRBJ1-1, with D uncertain. This CDR3 spans 12 amino acids. Trimming stripped 6 bases from V and 1 base from J, with 9 bases between. Germline values: CDR1 SQVTM, CDR2 ANQGSEA. This chain's CDR3 is CSVEQKNTEAFF. The CDR3 bases are TGCAGCGTCGAACAGAAGAACACTGAAGCTTTCTTT.

This chain links TRBV20-1 with TRBJ2-5; 11 bases line up with TRBD2. V shed 7 bases and J 5 bases; nucleotides not matched to a gene: 9. Germline assignment: CDR1 DFQATT and CDR2 SNEGSKA (reference sequence). This CDR3 has 14 amino acids. The CDR3 is CSGGGLAGGETQYF. The CDR3 coding sequence is TGCAGTGGAGGAGGGCTAGCGGGGGGTGAGACCCAGTACTTC.

The rearrangement links TRBV6-2 or TRBV6-3 to TRBJ2-6; D is unresolved. Trimming cost V 0 bases and J 1 base, with 4 bases left between them. Per the germline V gene, CDR1 is MNHEY and CDR2 is SVGEGT. The CDR3 loop spans 15 amino acids. The CDR3 region has the DNA TGTGCCAGCAGTTACTCCGGGTCTGGGGCCAACGTCCTGACTTTC. Translation gives CASSYSGSGANVLTF.

The rearrangement joins TRBV20-1 to TRBJ2-5; a weak D match, TRBD1 (5 bases). Germline loops: CDR1 DFQATT, CDR2 SNEGSKA (reference sequence). The CDR3 runs to 15 residues. The germline V and J ends were trimmed by 0 bases and 4 bases, with 15 bases remaining between them. CDR3 DNA: TGCAGTGCTAGAGATCCCAAGGGGCCTGGAGAGACCCAGTACTTC. It yields the protein CSARDPKGPGETQYF.

The chain employs TRBV7-9 and TRBJ2-1; 10 bases line up with TRBD2. CDR3 length: 16 residues. Germline V gene sequence: CDR1 SEHNR, CDR2 FQNEAQ (reference sequence). V shed 5 bases and J 8 bases; nucleotides not matched to a gene: 12. The CDR3 loop is CASSVSKAAGGHEQFF. CDR3 DNA: TGTGCCAGCAGCGTCTCCAAGGCAGCGGGGGGGCATGAGCAGTTCTTC.

The V gene is TRBV18, the J gene TRBJ2-5, with TRBD1 identical over 7 bases. The J segment lost 4 bases and the V segment lost 3 bases, leaving 8 bases of the junction unmatched. CDR3 length equals 15 residues. Germline-derived CDR1 and CDR2 are KGHSH and LQKENI. The CDR3 loop reads CASSPRDSRRETQYF. Here the CDR3 DNA reads TGTGCCAGCTCACCCCGGGACAGCCGGAGAGAGACCCAGTACTTC.

CDR3 residues: CASSRQGFQYF. The CDR3 DNA reads as TGTGCCAGCAGCCGACAGGGGTTCCAGTACTTC. This chain uses TRBV11-2 with TRBJ2-7; 8 positions match TRBD1. CDR1 and CDR2 (germline): SGHAT, FQNNGV. CDR3 size: 11 residues. V dropped 5 bases and J dropped 10; count of bases not matched to a gene: 4.

V and J are TRBV5-4 and TRBJ1-1, with no clear D. Germline loops: CDR1 SGHNT, CDR2 YYREEE (reference sequence). Trimming removed 4 bases at V and 3 bases at J, with 16 bases between. The CDR3 is 15 amino acids. The CDR3 loop is CASSEKTAADTEAFF. The CDR3 region has the DNA TGTGCCAGCAGCGAAAAGACGGCGGCGGACACTGAAGCTTTCTTT.

The gene calls are TRBV12-3 or TRBV12-4 and TRBJ2-5; 11 bases align to TRBD2. The CDR3 is 12 residues long. Here the CDR3 DNA reads TGTGCACGGGGGGCTAGCGGGGGGCCACAGTACTTC. It encodes CARGASGGPQYF.

The V and J genes are TRBV15 and TRBJ2-6; D unresolved. Trimming pared 1 base from V and 2 bases from J, leaving 6 bases between. The CDR3 totals 15 residues. Germline values: CDR1 LNHNV, CDR2 YYDKDF (reference sequence). The chain's CDR3 is CATSRARTGANVLTF. CDR3 nucleotides: TGTGCCACCAGCAGAGCTCGGACTGGGGCCAACGTCCTGACTTTC.

This rearrangement joins TRBV29-1 to TRBJ2-2; a weak D match, TRBD1 (6 bases). CDR1 and CDR2 (germline): SQVTM, ANQGSEA. This CDR3 has 13 residues. V lost 7 bases to trimming and J lost 1 base, with 10 bases between them. CDR3 amino acids: CSALQGNTGELFF. The CDR3 nucleotides read TGCAGCGCCTTACAGGGGAACACCGGGGAGCTGTTTTTT.